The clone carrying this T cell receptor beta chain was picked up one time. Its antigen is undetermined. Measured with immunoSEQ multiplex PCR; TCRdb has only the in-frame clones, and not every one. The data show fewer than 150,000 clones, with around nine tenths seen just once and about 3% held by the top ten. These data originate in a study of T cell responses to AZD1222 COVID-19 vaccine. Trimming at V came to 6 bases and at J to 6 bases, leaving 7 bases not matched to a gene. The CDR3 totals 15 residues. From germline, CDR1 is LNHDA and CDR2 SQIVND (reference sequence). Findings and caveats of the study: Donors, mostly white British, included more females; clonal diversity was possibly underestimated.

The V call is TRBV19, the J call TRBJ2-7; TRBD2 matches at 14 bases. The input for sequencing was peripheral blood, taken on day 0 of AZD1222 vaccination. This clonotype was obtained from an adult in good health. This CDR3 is CASSLGLAGAAEQYF. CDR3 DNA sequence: TGTGCCAGTAGCCTGGGACTAGCGGGAGCCGCCGAGCAGTACTTC.